This T cell receptor (beta chain) was identified in a study of shared clonotypes between healthy human individuals. This CDR3 has 12 residues. The germline gives CDR1 SQVTM, CDR2 ANQGSEA. V was pared by 7 bases and J by 1 base, with 2 bases of the junction left unmatched. This clone was detected a few times. The antigen remains undetermined. Other nucleotide sequences in the sample specify the same CDR3. The method was immunoSEQ multiplex PCR; TCRdb's version includes in-frame clones alone and lacks a portion of them. Of over a million clones listed, 75% to 80% are singletons. Regarding the study as a whole: Compared with clonotypes that all four donors shared, non-shared clonotypes had lower generation probabilities. Shared across a few donors were around 5% of the naive CD4 clonotypes.

This TCR was recovered from a man younger than 35 in good health. Some clones in this sample may be carry-over from other donors' samples. The sample comprised memory CD4+ T cells from PBMCs. The subset is: CD45RA-negative fraction. The chain joins TRBV29-1 to TRBJ1-1; 8 bases are a match to TRBD1. The CDR3 region is CSAGTGNTEAFF. The DNA for the CDR3 is TGCAGCGCTGGGACAGGGAACACTGAAGCTTTCTTT.